The T cell receptor beta chain under discussion was sequenced for a study of cytomegalovirus exposure and HLA in healthy donors. General study points: Three CMV-associated chains were confirmed in vitro to be specific for CMV antigens. Later analysis showed TCR association rates varying by HLA locus, highest for DRB1 and lowest for HLA-C.

This CDR3 contains 15 residues. The V end was cut by 4 bases, the J end by 2 bases, with 15 bases between. The germline CDR1 and CDR2 sequences are SGHRS and YFSETQ. A multiplex PCR was run with 60 Vbeta primers and 13 Jbeta primers. Original processing methods: The authors later counted around 80 million unique TCR beta chains, some 10 million of them shared. The table came from immunoSEQ multiplex PCR; TCRdb's copy has only in-frame clones and leaves some out. V and J calls and clone size are as listed in that table; D and trimming were resolved from the DNA. The data hold roughly 170,000 clones, with around 77% observed a single time. About this clone itself: Its specificity is not known.

Source material: PBMCs. The V gene is TRBV5-1, the J gene TRBJ2-5; D is possibly TRBD2 (6 bases). This TCR derives from a young woman in good health and CMV-seronegative. Here the CDR3 DNA reads TGCGCCAGCAGCCCCACCGTGGGGGGACAAGAGACCCAGTACTTC. Its protein is CASSPTVGGQETQYF.